Shown below are 8 T cell receptor beta chains from a single sample sequenced in a study of blood T cell repertoires in COVID-19. Here immunoSEQ multiplex PCR was the method, and the copy in TCRdb shows in-frame clones only, minus some. The repertoire has fewer than 80,000 clones, more than 65% of them found once; the top ten carry approximately 5.3%. Material for sequencing was peripheral blood. These receptors all stem from a human donor in a cohort sampled during active COVID-19.

V is TRBV2 and J is TRBJ2-3; D unresolved. CDR1 is SNHLY and CDR2 is FYNNEI in the germline V gene. Trimming left V 1 base short and J 8 bases short, with 4 bases between. The CDR3 runs 11 residues. In DNA form, the CDR3 reads TGTGCCAGCAGTGAAGACTTTACGCAGTATTTT. The encoded protein is CASSEDFTQYF. The whole variable domain, remainder taken from reference TRBV2 and TRBJ2-3, is EPEVTQTPSHQVTQMGQEVILRCVPISNHLYFYWYRQILGQKVEFLVSFYNNEISEKSEIFDDQFSVERPDGSNFTLKIRSTKLEDSAMYFCASSEDFTQYFGPGTRLTVL.

DNA for the CDR3: TGTGCCAGCGTGAGGACAGGGGGCACCACAGATACGCAGTATTTT. Protein: CASVRTGGTTDTQYF. The chain is built from TRBV28 and TRBJ2-3; 11 bases fit TRBD1. The CDR3 has 15 amino acids. With 8 bases clipped from V and 2 bases from J, the junction kept 6 bases outside the gene matches. Germline V gene sequence: CDR1 MDHEN, CDR2 SYDVKM.

This chain links TRBV20-1 with TRBJ1-4; unclear D gene. The CDR3 totals 13 residues. Germline V lookup: CDR1 DFQATT, CDR2 SNEGSKA (reference sequence). Trimming removed 3 bases from V and 0 bases from J, with 5 bases in between. CDR3 sequence reads: CSASITTNEKLFF. The CDR3 DNA reads TGCAGTGCTAGTATAACAACTAATGAAAAACTGTTTTTT.

V usage is TRBV7-8 and J usage is TRBJ1-1; a weak D match, TRBD1 (5 bases). Trimming shortened V by 5 bases and J by 1 base, and 14 bases separated the two germline ends. The CDR3 is 15 amino acids. CDR1 is SGHVS and CDR2 is FQNEAQ in the germline V gene. The CDR3 protein is CASSQLRTRNTEAFF. CDR3 nucleotides: TGTGCCAGCAGCCAACTTAGGACAAGGAACACTGAAGCTTTCTTT. The whole variable domain, filled in from reference TRBV7-8 and TRBJ1-1, reads GAGVSQSPRYKVAKRGQDVALRCDPISGHVSLFWYQQALGQGPEFLTYFQNEAQLDKSGLPSDRFFAERPEGSVSTLKIQRTQQEDSAVYLCASSQLRTRNTEAFFGQGTRLTVV.

The genes are TRBV5-6 and TRBJ2-1; 9 bases line up with TRBD2. The V gene's germline CDR1 is SGHDT and CDR2 YYEEEE. V lost 4 bases to trimming and J lost 7 bases; unmatched junction nucleotides: 9. This CDR3 spans 15 amino acids. This CDR3 reads CASSHGGGAFNEQFF. DNA for the CDR3: TGTGCCAGCAGCCACGGCGGGGGGGCCTTTAATGAGCAGTTCTTC.

The genes are TRBV6-6 and TRBJ2-7, with 7 bases identical to TRBD1. Germline V gene data show CDR1 as MNHNY and CDR2 as SVGAGI (reference sequence). Trimming cost V 2 bases and J 6 bases; bases outside gene matches: 4. This CDR3 spans 13 amino acids. Written as DNA, the CDR3 is TGTGCCAGCAGTTACATGACAGGGACCGAGCAGTACTTC. Translated: CASSYMTGTEQYF.

This clone showed up many times. This chain joins TRBV2 and TRBJ1-6; 10 bases are shared with TRBD1. The CDR3 covers 16 residues. From germline, CDR1 is SNHLY and CDR2 FYNNEI. The V and J ends lost 6 bases and 6 bases, in that order; junction bases with no gene match: 8. In nucleotides, the CDR3 is TGTGCCAGCAGGGGACAGGGGAGAGGGGCTAATTCACCCCTCCACTTT. As protein: CASRGQGRGANSPLHF.

This rearrangement joins TRBV6-2 or TRBV6-3 to TRBJ2-1; tentatively, D is TRBD2 (5 bases). CDR3 length equals 14 residues. The germline V and J ends were trimmed by 3 bases and 6 bases, with 12 bases remaining between them. Looked up from germline, CDR1 is MNHEY and CDR2 is SVGEGT. The CDR3, as DNA: TGTGCCAGCAGTTATTCCACGGGGAGCAATGAGCAGTTCTTC. It yields the protein CASSYSTGSNEQFF.